What follows describes a single TCR beta chain. Its antigen specificity is not known. No base quality values were provided; no much bigger clone lies one nucleotide off. V and J are truncated by 0 bases and 5 bases respectively, leaving an intervening sequence of 9 bases. Spanning cysteine to phenylalanine, the CDR3 consists of 13 amino acids. The kept DNA is CDR3 alone, 39 bases in frame from the first base. The germline V gene sets CDR1 to SGDLS and CDR2 to YYNGEE. A FACSAria II was used to sort memory CD4+ T cells, defined as single viable CD3+CD4+CD8-CD45RO+ cells. To determine CMV serostatus, a Roche Elecsys assay was used that detects serum IgG against CMV pp150, pp28, p38 and p52. Once the samples were thawed, total CD4+ T cells were enriched through positive selection using CD4 magnetic microbeads. Samples originated from another study that specifically interrogated the CD4+ T cell memory repertoire. Peripheral blood mononuclear cells were isolated and cryopreserved according to standard operating procedures, and serum was kept at -80 degrees C. The staining relied on CD3-PerCP (BW264/56), CD4-APC (RPA-T4), CD45RO-PE (UCHT1) and CD8-Pacific Orange (3B5) antibodies, and Sytox blue was used to exclude non-viable cells.

This entry comes from a study of memory CD4+ T cells and cytomegalovirus serostatus (dated by TCRdb to the late 2010s). For context, the study as a whole: A total of 35 or so healthy Belgian adults, of whom 9 were CMV seropositive and approximately 25 were CMV seronegative, were included in the cohort. CD4+ memory TCRbeta repertoires of a Belgian cohort with known cytomegalovirus serostatus were sequenced in order to replicate a published TCR-based CMV serostatus classifier.

Genomic DNA was extracted from sorted cells with the Quick-DNA Microprep Kit. TCRbeta DNA was amplified with the immunoSEQ hsTCRbeta kit following the manufacturer's protocol. TCRbeta libraries were sequenced on an Illumina MiSeq instrument. In the original analysis: After out-of-frame sequences were removed, 2.4 million or so distinct TCRbeta sequences remained, averaging about 67,000 per individual. Each individual was scored according to the count of 150 or so previously reported CMV-associated TCRbeta sequences and the total productive distinct TCRbeta count. A beta-binomial model was reimplemented in Python, and scikit-learn random forests with default parameters were trained on data from the US cohort. Classifier performance on the Belgian cohort was summarized as median AUC with percentile confidence intervals over 10,000 bootstrap iterations. Held by TCRdb, this immuneACCESS table contains in-frame sequences only and omits some clones. Under half of the omission traces to an unresolved V gene where checked; the cause of the rest is unknown. V, J and clone size were drawn from that table, and D and trimming were deduced from the DNA. For this sample the table gives about 82,000 clones, of which about 85% were detected only once. The ten largest clones represent roughly 0.8% of the sample.

Points the paper makes about the study in general: The results were read as suggesting that the CMV-associated TCR signature is, for the most part, present in the CD4+ memory repertoire. On the Belgian cohort, the classifier based on the original framework reached a median bootstrapped AUC of nearly 0.97, with a 95% CI of 0.76-1.00. Of 164 previously reported CMV-associated TCRbeta sequences, approximately 70 appeared in the CD4+ memory repertoires, each in one to five individuals. For CMV serostatus prediction, a median bootstrapped AUC of approximately 0.95 was reached with the original framework, and a median bootstrapped AUC of approximately 0.92 was reached with a US-trained random forest. Only CD4+CD45RO+ memory cells were sequenced, in contrast to the original study, which included naive and memory CD4+ and CD8+ populations.

The clonotype was recovered from an adult in good health and CMV-seronegative. The sequenced material came from memory CD4+ T cells from blood. This chain is built from TRBV9 and TRBJ2-7; TRBD2 is a weak D gene call, 5 bases matching. The DNA sequence is given as TGTGCCAGCAGCGTAGGGGTCGGGAACGAGCAGTACTTC. Translated, this is CASSVGVGNEQYF.